These 2 T cell receptor beta chains were all obtained from the same sample, sequenced in a study of blood T cell repertoires in COVID-19. Generated by immunoSEQ multiplex PCR, the TCRdb table keeps only in-frame clones and is missing some. The data show fewer than 250,000 clones, about nine tenths seen once. Material: PBMCs or T cells enriched from blood (not recorded which). The receptor source for this set is a man aged 25-45 years in a cohort exposed to, infected with or recovered from COVID-19 (not recorded which).

This chain links TRBV6-4 with TRBJ1-6, with TRBD1 matching over 7 bases. CDR1 is MRHNA, CDR2 SNTAGT, per germline. V lost 4 bases and J lost 7; bases outside the gene matches: 4. The CDR3 loop spans 14 amino acids. The CDR3 coding sequence is TGTGCCAGCAGTGCGACAGGGCAGAATTCACCCCTCCACTTT. Its protein is CASSATGQNSPLHF.

The CDR3 loop is CASSPPSSGKTETQYF. CDR3 bases: TGTGCCAGCAGCCCCCCCTCTAGCGGGAAGACAGAGACCCAGTACTTC. This chain uses TRBV4-2 with TRBJ2-5, with 9 bases lining up with TRBD2. CDR1 is LGHNA and CDR2 is YNFKEQ in the germline V gene. V lost 4 bases to trimming and J lost 4 bases; unmatched junction nucleotides: 10. The CDR3 covers 16 residues.